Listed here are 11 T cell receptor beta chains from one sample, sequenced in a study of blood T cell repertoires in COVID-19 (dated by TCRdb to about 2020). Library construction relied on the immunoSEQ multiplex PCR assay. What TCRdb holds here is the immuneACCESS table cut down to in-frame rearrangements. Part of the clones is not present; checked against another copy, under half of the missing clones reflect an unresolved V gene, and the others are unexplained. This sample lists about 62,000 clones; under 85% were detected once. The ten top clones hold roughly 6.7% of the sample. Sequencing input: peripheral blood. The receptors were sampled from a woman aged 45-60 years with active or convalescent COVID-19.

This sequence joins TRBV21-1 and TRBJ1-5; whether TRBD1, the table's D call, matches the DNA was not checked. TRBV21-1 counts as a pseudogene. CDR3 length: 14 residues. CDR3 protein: CASSKDGDSGAQHF. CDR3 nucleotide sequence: TGTGCCAGCAGCAAAGACGGAGACAGTGGAGCCCAGCATTTT.

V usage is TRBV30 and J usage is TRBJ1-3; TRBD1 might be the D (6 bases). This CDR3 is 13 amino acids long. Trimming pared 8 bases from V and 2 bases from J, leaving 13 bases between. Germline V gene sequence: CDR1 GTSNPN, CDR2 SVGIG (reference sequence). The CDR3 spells CARSRDTGNTIYF. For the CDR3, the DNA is TGTGCCCGGTCCCGGGACACTGGAAACACCATATATTTT.

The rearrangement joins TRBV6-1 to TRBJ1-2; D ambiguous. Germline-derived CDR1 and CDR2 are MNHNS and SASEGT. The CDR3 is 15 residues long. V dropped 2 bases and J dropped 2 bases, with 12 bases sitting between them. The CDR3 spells CASSEPGRSNYGYTF. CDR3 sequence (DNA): TGTGCCAGCAGTGAACCGGGAAGGTCGAACTATGGCTACACCTTC.

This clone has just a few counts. CDR3 sequence reads: CASSYNRDQPQHF. The CDR3 nucleotides read TGTGCCAGCAGCTATAACAGAGATCAGCCCCAGCATTTT. V usage is TRBV6-5 and J usage is TRBJ1-5; D is ambiguous. The ends were cut back, 6 bases at V and 5 bases at J, with 11 bases in the middle. This CDR3 has 13 amino acids. Germline V gene data show CDR1 as MNHEY and CDR2 as SVGAGI.

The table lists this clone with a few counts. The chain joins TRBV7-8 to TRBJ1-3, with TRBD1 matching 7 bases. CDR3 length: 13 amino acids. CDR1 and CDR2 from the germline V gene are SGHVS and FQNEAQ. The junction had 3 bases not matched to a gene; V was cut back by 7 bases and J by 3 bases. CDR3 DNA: TGTGCCAGCAAGCAGGGGGTTGGAAACACCATATATTTT. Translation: CASKQGVGNTIYF.

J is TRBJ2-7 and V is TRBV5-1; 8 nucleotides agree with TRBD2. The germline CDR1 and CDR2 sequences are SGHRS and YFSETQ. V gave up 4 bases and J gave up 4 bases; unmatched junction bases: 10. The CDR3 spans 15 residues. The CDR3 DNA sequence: TGCGCCAGCAGCATCCGGAGTAGCGGGGTTTACGAGCAGTACTTC. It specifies CASSIRSSGVYEQYF.

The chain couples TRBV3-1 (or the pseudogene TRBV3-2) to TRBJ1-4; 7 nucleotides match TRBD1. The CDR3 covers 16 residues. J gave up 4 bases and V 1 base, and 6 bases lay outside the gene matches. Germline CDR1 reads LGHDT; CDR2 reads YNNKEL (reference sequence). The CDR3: CASSQGQGGLNEKLFF. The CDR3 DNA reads TGTGCCAGCAGCCAAGGTCAGGGGGGCCTTAATGAAAAACTGTTTTTT.

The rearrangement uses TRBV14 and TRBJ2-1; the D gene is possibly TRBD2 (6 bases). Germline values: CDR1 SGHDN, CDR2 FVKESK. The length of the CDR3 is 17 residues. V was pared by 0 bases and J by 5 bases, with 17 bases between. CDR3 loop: CASSQEVLRSGNNEQFF. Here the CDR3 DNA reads TGTGCCAGCAGCCAAGAAGTATTGCGTAGCGGAAACAATGAGCAGTTCTTC. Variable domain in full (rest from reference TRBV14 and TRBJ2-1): EAGVTQFPSHSVIEKGQTVTLRCDPISGHDNLYWYRRVMGKEIKFLLHFVKESKQDESGMPNNRFLAERTGGTYSTLKVQPAELEDSGVYFCASSQEVLRSGNNEQFFGPGTRLTVL.

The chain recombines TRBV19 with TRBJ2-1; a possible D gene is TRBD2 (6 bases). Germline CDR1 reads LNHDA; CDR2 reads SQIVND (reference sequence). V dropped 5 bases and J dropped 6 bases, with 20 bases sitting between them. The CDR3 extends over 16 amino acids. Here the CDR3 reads CASSPLGGVTGNEQFF. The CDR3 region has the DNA TGTGCCAGTAGTCCCCTGGGGGGTGTAACGGGCAATGAGCAGTTCTTC.

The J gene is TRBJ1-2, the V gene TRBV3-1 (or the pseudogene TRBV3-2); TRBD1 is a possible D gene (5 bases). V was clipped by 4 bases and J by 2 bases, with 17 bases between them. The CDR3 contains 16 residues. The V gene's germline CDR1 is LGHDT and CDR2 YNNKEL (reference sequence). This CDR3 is CASSLKGTGRNYGYTF. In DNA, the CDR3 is TGTGCCAGCAGCCTGAAGGGGACTGGGAGAAACTATGGCTACACCTTC.

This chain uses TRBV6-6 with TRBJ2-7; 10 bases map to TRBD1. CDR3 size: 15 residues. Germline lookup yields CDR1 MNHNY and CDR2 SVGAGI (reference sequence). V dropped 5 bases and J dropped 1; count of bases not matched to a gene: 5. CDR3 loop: CASSDRGRGSYEQYF. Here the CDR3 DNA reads TGTGCCAGCAGTGACAGGGGGCGAGGGTCCTACGAGCAGTACTTC.